The clone carrying this T cell receptor (beta chain) was seen once. Its antigen is unknown. This specimen comes from a study of T cell responses to AZD1222 COVID-19 vaccine. With 2 bases clipped from V and 7 bases from J, the junction kept 4 bases outside the gene matches. The germline V gene has CDR1 MNHEY and CDR2 SVGAGI. The CDR3 sequence is 14 residues long. Profiled with immunoSEQ multiplex PCR; TCRdb holds only in-frame clones, not every one. The sample gives 95,000 to 100,000 clones, around nine tenths of which show up once; about 16% is in the top ten. Findings and caveats of the study: No repertoire was sampled before or during the peak T cell response, only after it. Clonal diversity was possibly underestimated; the donors were predominantly white British and more often female. Compared with day 0, the breadth and depth of the Spike-specific TCR repertoire rose significantly after two doses of AZD1222.

Pooling was applied to second doses at about 4 or about 12 weeks. The sequence was collected from an adult who received the AZD1222 COVID-19 vaccine. The V and J genes are TRBV6-5 and TRBJ1-5; 8 bases line up with TRBD1. The sample was peripheral blood, taken 28 days after the second AZD1222 dose. In nucleotides, the CDR3 is TGTGCCAGCAGTTACGGGCAGGGGGCCCAGCCCCAGCATTTT. This gives the protein CASSYGQGAQPQHF.